This passage covers 12 T cell receptor beta chains from one sample sequenced in a study of identical twins. TCRdb reprocessed the 5' RACE reads with MiXCR, giving one entry per CDR3 protein. Of about 720,000 distinct CDR3 sequences listed, 8.6% are singletons. The sample also formed part of further work on yellow fever vaccine responses in identical twins.

The material sequenced was PBMCs. The receptors originated from a woman aged 18-29 years in good health.

This clonotype was counted ten times or more. The genes are TRBV14 and TRBJ2-7, with D hard to call. Germline CDR1 and CDR2: SGHDN and FVKESK. Trimming took off 3 bases at V and 4 bases at J, with 10 bases between the two ends. The CDR3 extends over 13 amino acids. The DNA of the CDR3 is TGTGCCAGCAGCCACAGAGTATCTTACGAGCAGTACTTC. Translation gives CASSHRVSYEQYF.

This clonotype occurred a few times. The rearrangement uses TRBV7-9 and TRBJ1-6; the match to TRBD1 covers 9 bases. Germline V gene sequence: CDR1 SEHNR, CDR2 FQNEAQ (reference sequence). The CDR3 sequence is 16 residues long. Germline trimming cut 3 bases from V and 7 bases from J; bases unmatched to any gene: 7. CDR3 coding DNA: TGTGCCAGCAGCTTGTCCAAGGGACAGGGCAATTCACCCCTCCACTTT. This sequence encodes CASSLSKGQGNSPLHF.

This clonotype has a count of ten or more. The rearrangement links TRBV3-1 to TRBJ2-3; perhaps D is TRBD1 or TRBD2 (6 bases each). This CDR3 spans 14 amino acids. Germline assignment: CDR1 LGHDT and CDR2 YNNKEL (reference sequence). The V gene lost 1 base and the J gene lost 2 bases, with 7 bases spanning the gap. CDR3 sequence (DNA): TGTGCCAGCAGCCAAGCGGGGGCCACAGATACGCAGTATTTT. Amino acid sequence: CASSQAGATDTQYF.

This clonotype was seen a few times. The chain couples TRBV20-1 to TRBJ2-7; no clear D gene. The length of the CDR3 is 12 residues. Germline CDR1 DFQATT, CDR2 SNEGSKA (reference sequence). V lost 3 bases and J 1 base, leaving 7 bases between the germline ends. The CDR3 reads CSASARSYEQYF. As DNA, the CDR3 is TGCAGTGCTAGTGCTAGATCCTACGAGCAGTACTTC.

CDR3 DNA: TGTGCCATCAGTGACCCCGGGACAGGGAGCGAGCAGTACTTC. This encodes CAISDPGTGSEQYF. This chain links TRBV10-3 with TRBJ2-7; 9 bases map to TRBD1. This CDR3 is 14 amino acids long. Germline loops: CDR1 ENHRY, CDR2 SYGVKD. J was trimmed by 6 bases and V by 3 bases; bases with no gene match: 6.

The genes are TRBV19 and TRBJ1-4; 7 positions match TRBD1. Losses at the gene ends were 7 bases for V and 9 bases for J; bases not matched to a gene: 14. This CDR3 is 15 amino acids long. Germline assignment: CDR1 LNHDA and CDR2 SQIVND (reference sequence). The CDR3: CASTPSEGATKKLFF. DNA for the CDR3: TGTGCCAGTACCCCATCGGAGGGGGCAACGAAAAAACTGTTTTTT.

This clonotype came up many times. The V and J genes are TRBV29-1 and TRBJ2-7; 8 bases are a match to TRBD1. With V trimmed by 4 bases and J by 0 bases, 8 bases remained unmatched. The CDR3 has 15 amino acids. Germline V gene lookup returns CDR1 SQVTM and CDR2 ANQGSEA. This CDR3 reads CSVVLRDRSSYEQYF. For the CDR3, the DNA is TGCAGCGTTGTCCTCCGGGACAGGAGCTCCTACGAGCAGTACTTC.

The rearrangement joins TRBV6-5 to TRBJ1-5; 12 bases align to TRBD1. V was clipped by 4 bases and J by 0 bases; unmatched bases: 4. The CDR3 has 17 residues. The V gene's germline CDR1 is MNHEY and CDR2 SVGAGI. The CDR3 sequence is CASSSPGQGASNQPQHF. The CDR3 DNA is TGTGCCAGCAGTTCACCGGGACAGGGGGCTAGCAATCAGCCCCAGCATTTT.

The sample holds a few counts of this clonotype. The CDR3 DNA is TGTGCCAGCAGCGCCGGGACAGGGTATCAGCCCCAGCATTTT. Translating it yields CASSAGTGYQPQHF. J is TRBJ1-5 and V is TRBV6-1, with 9 bases fitting TRBD1. The germline CDR1 and CDR2 sequences are MNHNS and SASEGT. Unmatched junction bases numbered 5, after V lost 6 bases and J lost 5 bases. CDR3 size: 14 residues.

V gene TRBV13 combines with J gene TRBJ2-7; D gene ambiguous. Germline CDR1 reads PRHDT; CDR2 reads FYEKMQ (reference sequence). The V and J ends lost 5 bases and 0 bases respectively, with 8 bases between them. The CDR3 length is 13 residues. CDR3 in DNA: TGTGCCAGCAGCCCGGAGACCTCCTACGAGCAGTACTTC. Its protein product is CASSPETSYEQYF.

This chain uses TRBV4-1 with TRBJ2-5; weak D call: TRBD2 (6 bases). The CDR3 is 15 amino acids. CDR1 MGHRA and CDR2 YSYEKL come from the germline V gene. V lost 2 bases and J 5 bases, leaving 15 bases between the germline ends. CDR3 region: CASSQSGEPFETQYF. As DNA, the CDR3 is TGCGCCAGCAGCCAATCGGGAGAGCCCTTTGAGACCCAGTACTTC.

Many counts were recorded for this clonotype. V usage is TRBV11-2 and J usage is TRBJ2-3, with unresolved D. The CDR3 contains 15 residues. Trimming removed 0 bases from V and 6 bases from J, with 13 bases in between. Germline CDR1 and CDR2: SGHAT and FQNNGV. The CDR3: CASSLDGVVRDTQYF. CDR3 bases: TGTGCCAGCAGCTTAGATGGGGTAGTTCGGGATACGCAGTATTTT.